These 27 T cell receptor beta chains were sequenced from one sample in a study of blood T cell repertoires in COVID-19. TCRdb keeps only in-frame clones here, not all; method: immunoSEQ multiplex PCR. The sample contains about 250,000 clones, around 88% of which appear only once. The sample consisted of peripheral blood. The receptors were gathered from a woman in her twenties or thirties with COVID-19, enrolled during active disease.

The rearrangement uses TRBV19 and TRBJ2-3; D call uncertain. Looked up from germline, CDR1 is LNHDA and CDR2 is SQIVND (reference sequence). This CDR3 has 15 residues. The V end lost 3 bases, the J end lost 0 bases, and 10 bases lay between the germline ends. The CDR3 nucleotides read TGTGCCAGTAGTATGAACGGCGGAAGCACAGATACGCAGTATTTT. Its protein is CASSMNGGSTDTQYF.

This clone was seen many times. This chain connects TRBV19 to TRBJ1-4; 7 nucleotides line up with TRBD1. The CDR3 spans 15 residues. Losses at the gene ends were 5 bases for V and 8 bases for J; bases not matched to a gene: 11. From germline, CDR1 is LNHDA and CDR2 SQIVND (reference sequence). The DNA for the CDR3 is TGTGCCAGTAGTTTTTTACAGGGGCACGCCGAAAAACTGTTTTTT. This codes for CASSFLQGHAEKLFF.

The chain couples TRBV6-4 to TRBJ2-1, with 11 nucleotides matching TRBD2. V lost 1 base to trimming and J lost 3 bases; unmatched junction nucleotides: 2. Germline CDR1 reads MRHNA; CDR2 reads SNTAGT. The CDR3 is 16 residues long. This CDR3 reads CASSDFSGRGYNEQFF. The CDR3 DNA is TGTGCCAGCAGTGACTTTAGCGGGAGGGGCTACAATGAGCAGTTCTTC.

CDR3 sequence (DNA): TGTGCCAGTAGTACGCCTAGACAGGGCCAAGAGACCCAGTACTTC. This gives the protein CASSTPRQGQETQYF. This chain joins TRBV19 and TRBJ2-5, with 7 bases identical to TRBD1. This CDR3 has 15 residues. Germline CDR1 LNHDA, CDR2 SQIVND (reference sequence). V trimming: 4 bases; J trimming: 1 base; junction bases outside the gene matches: 6.

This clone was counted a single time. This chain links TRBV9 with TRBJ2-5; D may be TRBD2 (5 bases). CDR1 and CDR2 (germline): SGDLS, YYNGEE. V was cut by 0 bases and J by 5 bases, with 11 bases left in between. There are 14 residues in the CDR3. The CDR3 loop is CASSVEDSVETQYF. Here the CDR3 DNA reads TGTGCCAGCAGCGTAGAAGATAGCGTTGAGACCCAGTACTTC.

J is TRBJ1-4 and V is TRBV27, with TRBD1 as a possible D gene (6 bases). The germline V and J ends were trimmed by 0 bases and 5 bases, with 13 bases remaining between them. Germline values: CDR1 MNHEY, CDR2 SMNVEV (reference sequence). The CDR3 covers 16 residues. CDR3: CASSLSFAGVNEKLFF. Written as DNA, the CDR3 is TGTGCCAGCAGTTTATCTTTTGCAGGGGTCAATGAAAAACTGTTTTTT.

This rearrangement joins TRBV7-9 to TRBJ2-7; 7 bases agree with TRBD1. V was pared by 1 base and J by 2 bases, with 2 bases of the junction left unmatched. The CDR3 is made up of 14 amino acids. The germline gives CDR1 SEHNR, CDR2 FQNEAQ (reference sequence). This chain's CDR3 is CASSLGTGAYEQYV. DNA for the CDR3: TGTGCCAGCAGCTTAGGGACAGGCGCCTACGAGCAGTACGTC.

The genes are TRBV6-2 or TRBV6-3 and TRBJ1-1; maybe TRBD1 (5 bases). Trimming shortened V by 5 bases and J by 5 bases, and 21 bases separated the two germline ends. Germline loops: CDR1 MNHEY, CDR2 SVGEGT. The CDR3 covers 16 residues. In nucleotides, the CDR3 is TGTGCCAGCAGTAAGAGCACTCGGCCGGGGGGGACTGAAGCTTTCTTT. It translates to CASSKSTRPGGTEAFF.

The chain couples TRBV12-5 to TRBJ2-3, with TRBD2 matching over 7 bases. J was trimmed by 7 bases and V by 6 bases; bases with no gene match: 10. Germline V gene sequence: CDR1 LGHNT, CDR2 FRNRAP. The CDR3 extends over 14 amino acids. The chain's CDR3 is CASGPWASGYTQYF. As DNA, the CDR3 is TGTGCTAGTGGCCCGTGGGCTAGCGGCTATACGCAGTATTTT.

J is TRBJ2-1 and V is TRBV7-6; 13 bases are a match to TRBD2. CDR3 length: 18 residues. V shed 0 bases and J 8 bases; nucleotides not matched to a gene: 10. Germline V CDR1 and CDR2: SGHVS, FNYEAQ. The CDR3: CASSLAGLAGPPGDEQFF. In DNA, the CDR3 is TGTGCCAGCAGCTTAGCGGGACTAGCGGGACCGCCCGGGGATGAGCAGTTCTTC.

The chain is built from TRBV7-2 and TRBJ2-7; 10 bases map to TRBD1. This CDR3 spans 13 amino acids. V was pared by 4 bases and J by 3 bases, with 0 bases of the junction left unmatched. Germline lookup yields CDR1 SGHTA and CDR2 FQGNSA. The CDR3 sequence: CASSWTGGYEQYF. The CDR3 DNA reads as TGTGCCAGCAGCTGGACAGGGGGCTACGAGCAGTACTTC. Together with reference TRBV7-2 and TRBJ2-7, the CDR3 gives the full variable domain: GAGVSQSPSNKVTEKGKDVELRCDPISGHTALYWYRQSLGQGLEFLIYFQGNSAPDKSGLPSDRFSAERTGGSVSTLTIQRTQQEDSAVYLCASSWTGGYEQYFGPGTRLTVT.

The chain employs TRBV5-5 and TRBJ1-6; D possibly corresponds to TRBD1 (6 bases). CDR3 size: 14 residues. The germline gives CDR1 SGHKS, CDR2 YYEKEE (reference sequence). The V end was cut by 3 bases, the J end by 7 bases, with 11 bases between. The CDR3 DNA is TGTGCCAGCAGCTACCAGGGGTTGAATTCACCCCTCCACTTT. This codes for CASSYQGLNSPLHF.

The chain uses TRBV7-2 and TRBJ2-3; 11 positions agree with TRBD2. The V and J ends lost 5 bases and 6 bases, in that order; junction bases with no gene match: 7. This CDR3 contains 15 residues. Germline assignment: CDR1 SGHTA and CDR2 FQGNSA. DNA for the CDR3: TGTGCCAGCAGCCTTAGCGGGGGGGCGGCTGATACGCAGTATTTT. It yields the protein CASSLSGGAADTQYF.

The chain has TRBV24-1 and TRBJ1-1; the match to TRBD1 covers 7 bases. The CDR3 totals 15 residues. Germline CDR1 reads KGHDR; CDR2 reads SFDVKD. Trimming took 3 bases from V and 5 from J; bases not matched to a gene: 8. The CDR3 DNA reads TGTGCCACCAGTGATGCCCGACAGGGAACAACTGAAGCTTTCTTT. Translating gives CATSDARQGTTEAFF.

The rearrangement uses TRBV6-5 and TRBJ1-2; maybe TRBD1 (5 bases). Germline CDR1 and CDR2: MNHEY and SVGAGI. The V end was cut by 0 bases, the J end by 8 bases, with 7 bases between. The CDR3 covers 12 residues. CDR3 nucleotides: TGTGCCAGCAGTTACTCGCAGGGAGGCTACACCTTC. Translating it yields CASSYSQGGYTF.

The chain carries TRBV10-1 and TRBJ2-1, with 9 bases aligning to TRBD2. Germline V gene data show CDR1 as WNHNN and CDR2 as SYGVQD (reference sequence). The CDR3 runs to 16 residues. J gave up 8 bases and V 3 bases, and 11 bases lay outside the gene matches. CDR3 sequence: CASSDSGTSPVDEQFF. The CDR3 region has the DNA TGCGCCAGCAGTGATTCCGGGACTAGCCCGGTGGATGAGCAGTTCTTC.

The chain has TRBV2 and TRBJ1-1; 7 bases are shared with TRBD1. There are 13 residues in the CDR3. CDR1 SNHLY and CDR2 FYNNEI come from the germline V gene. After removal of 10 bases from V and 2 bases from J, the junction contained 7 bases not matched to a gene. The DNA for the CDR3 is TGTGCCATACAATGGGACAGAAACACTGAAGCTTTCTTT. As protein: CAIQWDRNTEAFF.

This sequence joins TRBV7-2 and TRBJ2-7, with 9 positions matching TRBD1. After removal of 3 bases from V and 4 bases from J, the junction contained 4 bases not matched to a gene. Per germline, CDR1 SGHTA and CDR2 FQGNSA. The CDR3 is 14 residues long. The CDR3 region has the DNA TGTGCCAGCAGCTTTGGACAGGGGTGGTACGAGCAGTACTTC. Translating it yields CASSFGQGWYEQYF.

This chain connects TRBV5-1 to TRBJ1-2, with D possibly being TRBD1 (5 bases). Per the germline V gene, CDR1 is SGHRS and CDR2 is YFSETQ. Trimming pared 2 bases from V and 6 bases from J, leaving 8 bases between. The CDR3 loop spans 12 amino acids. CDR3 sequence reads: CASSFEGDGYTF. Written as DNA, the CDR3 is TGCGCCAGCAGCTTCGAAGGGGATGGCTACACCTTC.

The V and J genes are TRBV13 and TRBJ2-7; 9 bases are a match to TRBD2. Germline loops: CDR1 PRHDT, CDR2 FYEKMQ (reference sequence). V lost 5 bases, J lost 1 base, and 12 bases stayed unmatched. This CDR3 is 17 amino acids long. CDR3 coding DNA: TGTGCCAGCAGCAAGAAAACCGGGACTAGCCGATCCTACGAGCAGTACGTC. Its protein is CASSKKTGTSRSYEQYV.

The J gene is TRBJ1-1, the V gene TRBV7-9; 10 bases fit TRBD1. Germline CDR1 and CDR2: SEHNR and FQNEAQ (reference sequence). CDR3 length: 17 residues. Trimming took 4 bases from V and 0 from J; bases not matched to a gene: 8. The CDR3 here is CASSYLRGQGMNTEAFF. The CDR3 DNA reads TGTGCCAGCAGCTACCTTCGGGGACAGGGGATGAACACTGAAGCTTTCTTT. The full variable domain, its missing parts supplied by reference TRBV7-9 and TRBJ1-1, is DTGVSQNPRHKITKRGQNVTFRCDPISEHNRLYWYRQTLGQGPEFLTYFQNEAQLEKSRLLSDRFSAERPKGSFSTLEIQRTEQGDSAMYLCASSYLRGQGMNTEAFFGQGTRLTVV.

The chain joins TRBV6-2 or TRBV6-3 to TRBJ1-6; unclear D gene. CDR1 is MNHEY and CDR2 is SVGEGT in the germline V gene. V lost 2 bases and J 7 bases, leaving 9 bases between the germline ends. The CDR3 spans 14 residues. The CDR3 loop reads CASSYIGGNSPLHF. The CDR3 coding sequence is TGTGCCAGCAGTTACATCGGAGGGAATTCACCCCTCCACTTT.

The CDR3 region is CASSLDLLRYNEQFF. DNA for the CDR3: TGCGCCAGCAGCTTGGACTTACTACGCTACAATGAGCAGTTCTTC. V and J are TRBV5-1 and TRBJ2-1, with D unclear. V was cut by 0 bases and J by 3 bases, with 10 bases left in between. CDR3 length: 15 residues. Germline V CDR1 and CDR2: SGHRS, YFSETQ.

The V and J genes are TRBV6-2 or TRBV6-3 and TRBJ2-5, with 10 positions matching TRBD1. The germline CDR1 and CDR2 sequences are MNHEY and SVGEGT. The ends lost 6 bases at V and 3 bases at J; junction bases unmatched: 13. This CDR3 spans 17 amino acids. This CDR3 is CASSPGQGGYSEETQYF. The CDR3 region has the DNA TGTGCCAGCAGCCCTGGACAGGGGGGCTATTCGGAAGAGACCCAGTACTTC.

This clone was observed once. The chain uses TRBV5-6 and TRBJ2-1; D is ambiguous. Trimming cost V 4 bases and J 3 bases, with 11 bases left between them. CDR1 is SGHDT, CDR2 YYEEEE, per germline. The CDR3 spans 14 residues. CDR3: CASSLEILYNEQFF. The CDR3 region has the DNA TGTGCCAGCAGCCTCGAGATCCTCTACAATGAGCAGTTCTTC. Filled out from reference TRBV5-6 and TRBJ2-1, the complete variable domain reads DAGVTQSPTHLIKTRGQQVTLRCSPKSGHDTVSWYQQALGQGPQFIFQYYEEEERQRGNFPDRFSGHQFPNYSSELNVNALLLGDSALYLCASSLEILYNEQFFGPGTRLTVL.

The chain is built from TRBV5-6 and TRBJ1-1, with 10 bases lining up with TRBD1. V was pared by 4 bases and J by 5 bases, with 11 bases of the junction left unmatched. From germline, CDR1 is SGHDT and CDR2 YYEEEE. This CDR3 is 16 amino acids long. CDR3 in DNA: TGTGCCAGCAGCCGACAGGGGGCGGCTCTCTGGACTGAAGCTTTCTTT. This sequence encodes CASSRQGAALWTEAFF.

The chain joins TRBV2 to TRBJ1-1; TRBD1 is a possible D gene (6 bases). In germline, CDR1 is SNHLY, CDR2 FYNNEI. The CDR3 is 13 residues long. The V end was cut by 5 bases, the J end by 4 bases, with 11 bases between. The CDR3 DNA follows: TGTGCCAGCAGTCGGGGGGCGTTCACTGAAGCTTTCTTT. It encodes CASSRGAFTEAFF.